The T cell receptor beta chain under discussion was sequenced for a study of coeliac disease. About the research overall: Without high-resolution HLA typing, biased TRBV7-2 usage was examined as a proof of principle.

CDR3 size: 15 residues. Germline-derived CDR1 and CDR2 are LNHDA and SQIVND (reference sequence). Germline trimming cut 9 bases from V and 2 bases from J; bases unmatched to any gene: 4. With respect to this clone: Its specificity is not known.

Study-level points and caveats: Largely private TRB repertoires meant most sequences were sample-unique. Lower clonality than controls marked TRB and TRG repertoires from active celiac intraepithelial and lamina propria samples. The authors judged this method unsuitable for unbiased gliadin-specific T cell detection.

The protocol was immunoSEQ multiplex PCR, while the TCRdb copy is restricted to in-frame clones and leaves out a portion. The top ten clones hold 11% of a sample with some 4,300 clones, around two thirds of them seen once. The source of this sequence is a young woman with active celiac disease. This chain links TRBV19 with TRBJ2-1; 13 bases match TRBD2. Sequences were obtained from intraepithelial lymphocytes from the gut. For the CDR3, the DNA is TGTGCCAGCCAACTAGCGGGAGGGACCTACAATGAGCAGTTCTTC. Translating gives CASQLAGGTYNEQFF.